This entry features one T cell receptor beta chain sequence. This sample stems from a study of blood T cell repertoires in COVID-19. Profiled with immunoSEQ multiplex PCR; TCRdb holds only in-frame clones, not every one. Altogether around 110,000 clones are present, over 80% being singletons, with the ten largest covering 3.9%. This CDR3 has 13 amino acids. V trimming: 8 bases; J trimming: 1 base; junction bases outside the gene matches: 4. The germline V gene encodes CDR1 SNHLY and CDR2 FYNNEI. The cohort comprised adults aged roughly 18 to 95 years residing in under 30 US areas. Participants reported their clinical history, and cohort assignment relied on those reports.

The receptor was isolated from a woman aged 25 to 39 who had recovered from COVID-19. Sequenced sample: PBMCs or T cells enriched from blood (not recorded which). J is TRBJ1-2 and V is TRBV2, with TRBD1 matching over 7 bases. The CDR3: CASGTAFNYGYTF. The CDR3 coding sequence is TGTGCCAGCGGGACAGCATTTAACTATGGCTACACCTTC.